A single sample is the source of the 15 T cell receptor beta chains below, sequenced in a study of Ad26.COV2.S vaccination and SARS-CoV-2 variants. This table comes from immunoSEQ multiplex PCR, and its TCRdb copy is limited to in-frame clones, with some not included. The data show around 320,000 clones, roughly 91% seen once. Treatment described: some 20 received Ad26.COV2.S at low or high dose, single or two shots; roughly five received placebo; per-sample allocation not given. Repertoires come from day 63 after the first vaccine or placebo injection. Sample: peripheral blood, taken in a trial of Ad26.COV2.S vaccine versus placebo. The source is a person between 18 and 60 years old who received the Ad26.COV2.S COVID-19 vaccine or a placebo.

V and J are TRBV27 and TRBJ2-5; weak D call: TRBD1 (6 bases). Deletions cut 2 bases from V and 5 bases from J, with 15 bases between. This CDR3 is 15 amino acids long. Germline V CDR1 and CDR2: MNHEY, SMNVEV (reference sequence). The CDR3 sequence: CASSLNQGPWETQYF. CDR3 sequence (DNA): TGTGCCAGCAGTTTAAACCAGGGGCCGTGGGAGACCCAGTACTTC.

V gene TRBV24-1 combines with J gene TRBJ2-5; perhaps D is TRBD1 or TRBD2 (5 bases each). CDR3 length equals 16 residues. CDR1 is KGHDR and CDR2 is SFDVKD in the germline V gene. Trimming shortened V by 4 bases and J by 4 bases, and 18 bases separated the two germline ends. This chain's CDR3 is CATSDPRSGRGETQYF. CDR3 coding DNA: TGTGCCACCAGTGACCCGCGGTCGGGACGGGGAGAGACCCAGTACTTC.

About this clone: One junction end does not reproduce the germline sequence, and a read error may be involved. Other DNA sequences of this sample code for an identical CDR3. The V and J genes are TRBV7-7 and TRBJ2-5, with a possible D match to TRBD2 (5 bases). The CDR3 loop spans 13 amino acids. The V gene's germline CDR1 is SSHAT and CDR2 FNYEAQ (reference sequence). The CDR3 DNA is TGTGCTAGCAGCCCGGACTCCCAAGAGACCCAGTACTTC. Translated, it gives CASSPDSQETQYF.

Of note for this clone: Relative to the germline gene, one junction end is altered; a read error may explain this. The V call is TRBV3-1 (or the pseudogene TRBV3-2), the J call TRBJ2-1, with 15 nucleotides matching TRBD2. Germline assignment: CDR1 LGHDT and CDR2 YNNKEL (reference sequence). This CDR3 contains 13 residues. The CDR3 loop reads CASSQGTSGGALF. The CDR3 DNA reads TGTGCCAGCAGCCAAGGGACTAGCGGGGGGGCGCTCTTC.

CDR3 in DNA: TGCGCCAGCAGTGAGTCCTATCCTAGCACAGATACGCAGTATTTT. This sequence encodes CASSESYPSTDTQYF. The V call is TRBV10-2, the J call TRBJ2-3; D remains unclear. Germline V gives CDR1 WSHSY, CDR2 SAAADI. V lost 0 bases to trimming and J lost 0 bases, with 7 bases between them. This CDR3 is 15 amino acids long.

This chain connects TRBV6-5 to TRBJ2-6, with D uncertain. The germline gives CDR1 MNHEY, CDR2 SVGAGI. The CDR3 spans 14 residues. V lost 4 bases, J lost 0 bases, and 4 bases lay in between. This CDR3 reads CASSSSSGANVLTF. The CDR3 DNA is TGTGCCAGCAGTTCAAGCTCTGGGGCCAACGTCCTGACTTTC.

This clone was seen a few times. The V call is TRBV5-6, the J call TRBJ1-5; D is undetermined. V was trimmed by 1 base and J by 4 bases, leaving 6 bases between them. The CDR3 sequence is 13 residues long. Per germline, CDR1 SGHDT and CDR2 YYEEEE. The CDR3 here is CASSLFGNQPQHF. CDR3 sequence (DNA): TGTGCCAGCAGCTTGTTTGGGAATCAGCCCCAGCATTTT.

This clone came up once. Here the CDR3 reads CASSEEGGGNQPQHF. The CDR3 nucleotides are TGTGCCAGCAGTGAAGAGGGAGGAGGCAATCAGCCCCAGCATTTT. V gene TRBV2 combines with J gene TRBJ1-5, with D unresolved. Germline CDR1 SNHLY, CDR2 FYNNEI. Trimming cost V 1 base and J 2 bases, with 9 bases left between them. This CDR3 is built from 15 residues.

This chain connects TRBV7-2 to TRBJ1-2; D gene ambiguous. There are 13 residues in the CDR3. Trimming pared 10 bases from V and 8 bases from J, leaving 20 bases between. The germline V gene has CDR1 SGHTA and CDR2 FQGNSA. CDR3 residues: CATRPRPGEGYTF. In DNA form, the CDR3 reads TGTGCCACCCGACCGAGACCCGGGGAGGGCTACACCTTC.

This clone was counted a few times. The rearrangement links TRBV5-4 to TRBJ1-1, with no clear D. CDR1 is SGHNT, CDR2 YYREEE, per germline (reference sequence). Trimming removed 4 bases from V and 1 base from J, with 11 bases in between. The CDR3 covers 14 residues. The CDR3 reads CASSLEVGNTEAFF. In nucleotides, the CDR3 is TGTGCCAGCAGCCTCGAGGTAGGGAACACTGAAGCTTTCTTT.

The count of this clone is one. The chain uses TRBV6-1 and TRBJ2-1, with 7 bases that match TRBD2. V trimming: 4 bases; J trimming: 4 bases; junction bases outside the gene matches: 10. The length of the CDR3 is 16 residues. The germline V gene encodes CDR1 MNHNS and CDR2 SASEGT. As DNA, the CDR3 is TGTGCCAGCAGTGGTCAGCCGGGGGGACTTTACAATGAGCAGTTCTTC. Protein sequence: CASSGQPGGLYNEQFF.

The chain combines TRBV4-1 with TRBJ1-1; 8 bases agree with TRBD1. In germline, CDR1 is MGHRA, CDR2 YSYEKL. V lost 4 bases, J lost 6 bases, and 7 bases stayed unmatched. The CDR3 consists of 14 residues. The CDR3 coding sequence is TGCGCCAGCAGCCGAGGACAGGGTTGGTCTGAAGCTTTCTTT. Protein product: CASSRGQGWSEAFF.

V usage is TRBV19 and J usage is TRBJ1-4; 9 bases match TRBD1. The J segment lost 3 bases and the V segment lost 5 bases, leaving 4 bases of the junction unmatched. There are 15 residues in the CDR3. Germline V gene data show CDR1 as LNHDA and CDR2 as SQIVND (reference sequence). CDR3 nucleotide sequence: TGTGCCAGTAGTGCCCGGGACAGGGCTAATGAAAAACTGTTTTTT. This encodes CASSARDRANEKLFF.

The chain recombines TRBV6-2 or TRBV6-3 with TRBJ2-5; weak D call: TRBD2 (5 bases). The CDR3 runs 14 residues. Germline-derived CDR1 and CDR2 are MNHEY and SVGEGT. V was pared by 5 bases and J by 4 bases, with 14 bases between. DNA of the CDR3: TGTGCCAGCAGTCCAGGACTGATGGGAGAGACCCAGTACTTC. Residues: CASSPGLMGETQYF.

The chain joins TRBV18 to TRBJ1-1, with a weak D call TRBD1 (5 bases). With 8 bases removed from V and 3 bases from J, the gap between germline ends came to 19 bases. The germline gives CDR1 KGHSH, CDR2 LQKENI. The CDR3 loop spans 15 amino acids. The DNA of the CDR3 is TGTGCCAGCCTACGGGGGAACAGGAAGGACACTGAAGCTTTCTTT. It is translated as CASLRGNRKDTEAFF.